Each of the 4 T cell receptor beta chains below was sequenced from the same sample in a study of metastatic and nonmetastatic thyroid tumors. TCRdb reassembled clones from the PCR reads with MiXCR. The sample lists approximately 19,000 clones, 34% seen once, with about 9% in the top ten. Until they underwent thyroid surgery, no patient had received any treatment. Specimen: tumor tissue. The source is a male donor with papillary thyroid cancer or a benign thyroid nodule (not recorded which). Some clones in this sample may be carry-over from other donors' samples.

For the CDR3, the DNA is TGTGCCTACATGGGAGGGTATGGCTACACCTTC. Translation: CAYMGGYGYTF. The V gene is TRBV2, the J gene TRBJ1-2; D unclear. The CDR3 loop spans 11 amino acids. Trimming removed 11 bases at V and 5 bases at J, with 12 bases between. The V gene's germline CDR1 is SNHLY and CDR2 FYNNEI.

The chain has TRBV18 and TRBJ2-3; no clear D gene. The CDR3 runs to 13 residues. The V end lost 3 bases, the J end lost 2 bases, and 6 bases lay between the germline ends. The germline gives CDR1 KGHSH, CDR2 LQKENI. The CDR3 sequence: CASSPYSTDTQYF. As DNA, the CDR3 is TGTGCCAGCTCACCCTATTCCACAGATACGCAGTATTTT.

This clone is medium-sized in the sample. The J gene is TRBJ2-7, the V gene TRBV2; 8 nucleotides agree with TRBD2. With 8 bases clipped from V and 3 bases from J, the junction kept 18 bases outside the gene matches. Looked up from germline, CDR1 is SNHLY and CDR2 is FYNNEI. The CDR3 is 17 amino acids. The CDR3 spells CASVTGAAGAWGYEQYF. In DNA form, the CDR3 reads TGTGCCAGCGTAACGGGAGCAGCGGGGGCTTGGGGCTACGAGCAGTACTTC.

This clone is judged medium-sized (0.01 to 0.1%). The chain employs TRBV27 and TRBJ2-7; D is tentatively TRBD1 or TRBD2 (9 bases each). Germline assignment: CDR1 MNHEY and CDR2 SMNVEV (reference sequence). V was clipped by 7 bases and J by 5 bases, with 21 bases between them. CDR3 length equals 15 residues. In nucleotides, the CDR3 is TGTGCCAGCAAGCGGGGGGACAGGGAAAGTGACGAGCAGTACTTC. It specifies CASKRGDRESDEQYF.